This is a list of T cell receptor beta chains from one sample in a study of blood T cell repertoires in COVID-19. The protocol was immunoSEQ multiplex PCR, while the TCRdb copy is restricted to in-frame clones and leaves out a portion. The sample carries 35,000 to 50,000 clones, roughly 88% recorded once. Sequenced material: peripheral blood. Every receptor here comes from a woman aged 40 to 50 with acute or convalescent COVID-19. The CDR3 runs from the conserved cysteine through the conserved F or W. Fields, in order: clone size, D gene, V gene, J gene, CDR3 protein, CDR3 DNA. D genes are given only for firm matches. Clone size is given for some rows only: seen once, a few or many times, or a class if the clone is expanded.

size: -; D: -; V: TRBV28; J: TRBJ1-4; CDR3: CASSSPGQVREKLFF; DNA: TGTGCCAGCAGTTCCCCGGGACAAGTGAGAGAAAAACTGTTTTTT
size: -; D: TRBD1; V: TRBV3-1/TRBV3-2; J: TRBJ1-2; CDR3: CASSQFTPRTGGDGYTF; DNA: TGTGCCAGCAGCCAATTTACTCCCCGGACAGGGGGCGATGGCTACACCTTC
size: -; D: -; V: TRBV7-6; J: TRBJ1-4; CDR3: CASSPVPGGDEKLFF; DNA: TGTGCCAGCAGCCCGGTCCCGGGGGGAGATGAAAAACTGTTTTTT
size: -; D: -; V: TRBV7-6; J: TRBJ1-3; CDR3: CASSLVRGNTIYF; DNA: TGTGCCAGCAGCTTAGTGCGGGGAAACACCATATATTTT
size: -; D: TRBD1; V: TRBV2; J: TRBJ1-5; CDR3: CAGQQGIHQPQHF; DNA: TGTGCCGGCCAACAGGGGATCCATCAGCCCCAGCATTTT
size: -; D: -; V: TRBV5-8; J: TRBJ1-1; CDR3: CASRLIQDREAFF; DNA: TGTGCCAGCAGGCTCATCCAGGACAGAGAAGCTTTCTTT
size: -; D: TRBD2; V: TRBV19; J: TRBJ2-3; CDR3: CASKLAGSTDTQYF; DNA: TGTGCCAGCAAACTAGCGGGCAGCACAGATACGCAGTATTTT
size: -; D: -; V: TRBV19; J: TRBJ1-6; CDR3: CASSSWGGAMNSPLHF; DNA: TGTGCCAGTAGTTCCTGGGGGGGGGCGATGAATTCACCCCTCCACTTT
size: -; D: -; V: TRBV6-4; J: TRBJ1-1; CDR3: CASSVAMNTEAFF; DNA: TGTGCCAGCAGTGTAGCGATGAACACTGAAGCTTTCTTT
size: once; D: TRBD1; V: TRBV11-2; J: TRBJ1-3; CDR3: CASSLNRGSSGNTIYF; DNA: TGTGCCAGCAGCTTAAACAGGGGAAGCTCTGGAAACACCATATATTTT
size: -; D: TRBD1; V: TRBV4-1; J: TRBJ2-7; CDR3: CASSPGQGNDEQYF; DNA: TGCGCCAGCAGCCCGGGACAGGGGAACGACGAGCAGTACTTC
size: -; D: TRBD1; V: TRBV5-5; J: TRBJ1-5; CDR3: CASSLITDRTNGPQHF; DNA: TGTGCCAGCAGCCTGATCACGGACAGGACCAACGGGCCCCAGCATTTT
size: -; D: TRBD2; V: TRBV29-1; J: TRBJ2-1; CDR3: CSVVDFERGGINHEQFF; DNA: TGCAGCGTTGTCGATTTTGAGCGGGGGGGCATAAATCATGAGCAGTTCTTC
size: -; D: -; V: TRBV7-3; J: TRBJ1-1; CDR3: CASSLSLNTEAFF; DNA: TGTGCCAGCAGCTTATCTTTGAACACTGAAGCTTTCTTT
size: -; D: -; V: TRBV2; J: TRBJ2-7; CDR3: CASRTLVGGTNSPYEQYF; DNA: TGTGCCAGCAGGACCCTGGTCGGCGGGACGAACAGTCCCTACGAGCAGTACTTC
size: -; D: TRBD2; V: TRBV29-1; J: TRBJ2-5; CDR3: CSVGPGLVTETQYF; DNA: TGCAGCGTTGGGCCCGGACTAGTTACGGAGACCCAGTACTTC
size: -; D: -; V: TRBV13; J: TRBJ1-1; CDR3: CASSTRTPWSEAFF; DNA: TGTGCCAGCAGCACTCGGACACCCTGGTCTGAAGCTTTCTTT
size: -; D: TRBD1; V: TRBV6-2/TRBV6-3; J: TRBJ1-1; CDR3: CASSYSGQGTEAFF; DNA: TGTGCCAGCAGTTACTCCGGACAGGGCACTGAAGCTTTCTTT
size: -; D: TRBD1; V: TRBV18; J: TRBJ2-7; CDR3: CASSPGQGIYEQYF; DNA: TGTGCCAGCTCACCGGGACAGGGGATCTACGAGCAGTACTTC
size: few; D: -; V: TRBV29-1; J: TRBJ1-2; CDR3: CSVEDQAGRIRGYTF; DNA: TGCAGCGTTGAAGATCAGGCCGGGAGGATAAGAGGCTACACCTTC
size: -; D: -; V: TRBV18; J: TRBJ2-2; CDR3: CASSPDSLARNTGELFF; DNA: TGTGCCAGCTCACCCGATTCTCTAGCGAGGAACACCGGGGAGCTGTTTTTT
size: -; D: -; V: TRBV30; J: TRBJ1-6; CDR3: CAWVRFSSYNSPLHF; DNA: TGTGCCTGGGTACGCTTTAGCTCCTATAATTCACCCCTCCACTTT
size: once; D: -; V: TRBV30; J: TRBJ2-1; CDR3: CAWRGTDEQFF; DNA: TGTGCCTGGCGCGGGACAGATGAGCAGTTCTTC
size: -; D: TRBD1; V: TRBV6-1; J: TRBJ2-5; CDR3: CASSEPGQGRETQYF; DNA: TGTGCCAGCAGTGAACCGGGACAGGGGAGGGAGACCCAGTACTTC
size: -; D: -; V: TRBV27; J: TRBJ2-3; CDR3: CASSLLAAPAADTQYF; DNA: TGTGCCAGCAGTTTATTAGCGGCCCCCGCGGCAGATACGCAGTATTTT
size: -; D: -; V: TRBV6-5; J: TRBJ2-5; CDR3: CASSPEETQYF; DNA: TGTGCCAGCAGTCCAGAAGAGACCCAGTACTTC
size: few; D: -; V: TRBV5-5; J: TRBJ2-7; CDR3: CASSFEVTGDLSF; DNA: TGTGCCAGCAGTTTTGAGGTCACAGGGGACTTAAGCTTC
size: -; D: TRBD2; V: TRBV15; J: TRBJ2-7; CDR3: CATSGGTSRNYEQYF; DNA: TGTGCCACCAGCGGCGGGACTAGCAGAAACTACGAGCAGTACTTC
size: -; D: -; V: TRBV11-2; J: TRBJ2-7; CDR3: CASSLERTDTYEQYF; DNA: TGTGCCAGCAGCTTAGAAAGGACAGACACCTACGAGCAGTACTTC
size: -; D: TRBD2; V: TRBV7-3; J: TRBJ2-3; CDR3: CASSSRGAGTDTQYF; DNA: TGTGCCAGCAGCTCGCGGGGGGCCGGCACAGATACGCAGTATTTT
size: once; D: -; V: TRBV4-2; J: TRBJ1-3; CDR3: CASSQEGGENTIYF; DNA: TGTGCCAGCAGCCAAGAAGGAGGGGAAAACACCATATATTTT
size: -; D: TRBD1; V: TRBV10-1; J: TRBJ2-5; CDR3: CASSDQQGRKETQYF; DNA: TGCGCCAGCAGTGATCAACAGGGGCGGAAAGAGACCCAGTACTTC
size: -; D: -; V: TRBV28; J: TRBJ1-2; CDR3: CASSLWASGYTF; DNA: TGTGCCAGCAGTTTATGGGCAAGTGGCTACACCTTC